This T cell receptor (beta chain) emerged from a study of response to subunit inactivated influenza vaccine. Study findings and constraints: Each seasonal flu vaccination may recruit only limited new T cells, authors suggested.

TCRdb recomputed calls from the RT-PCR reads with MiXCR, one row per CDR3 protein. The sample has some 520,000 distinct CDR3 sequences; more than 15% are singletons. The length of the CDR3 is 15 residues. V was clipped by 5 bases and J by 5 bases; unmatched bases: 6. Concerning this clonotype itself: What it binds is unknown.

Here the sequenced sample was CD4+ T cells sorted from PBMCs, taken roughly 24 months after vaccination. The chain joins TRBV12-3 or TRBV12-4 to TRBJ2-5; 12 nucleotides line up with TRBD1. The origin of this receptor is a man aged 50 to 69 who received an inactivated influenza vaccine. The CDR3 DNA reads as TGTGCCAGCAGTCTCGGGACAGGGGGCGGTGAGACCCAGTACTTC. Its translation is CASSLGTGGGETQYF.